This entry concerns a single TCR beta chain. As yet, its antigen is unknown. A single record per CDR3 protein comes from TCRdb applying MiXCR to the 5' RACE reads. This table has 1.5 million to 2 million distinct CDR3 sequences, around 33% appearing once. This entry comes from a study of identical twins. Notes on the study in general: Out-of-frame beta chain sequences displayed weaker excess sharing between twins.

The length of the CDR3 is 16 residues. The germline V gene encodes CDR1 SEHNR and CDR2 FQNEAQ (reference sequence). Unmatched junction bases numbered 13, after V lost 6 bases and J lost 6 bases. The source is a newborn girl in good health. The V and J genes are TRBV7-9 and TRBJ2-1; 8 nucleotides line up with TRBD2. What was sequenced was cord blood. The CDR3 nucleotides read TGTGCCAGCAGTTTCCGAAGCGGGAGCGGGCGCAATGAGCAGTTCTTC. The encoded protein is CASSFRSGSGRNEQFF.